Detailed here is one TCR beta chain. Its antigen is as yet unknown. Terminally differentiated effector memory CD45RA+ cells were excluded by CCR7 positive selection of CD45RO-negative cells. In the sorted-subset replicate PCRs, 150 to 200 ng DNA, 25,000 to 30,000 T cell genomes, was used. The assay was immunoSEQ multiplex PCR, and TCRdb's table has in-frame clones only and misses some. The sample has approximately 2,200,000 clones, 85% to 95% seen once. V lost 1 base to trimming and J lost 5 bases, with 15 bases between them. CDR1 SGHVS and CDR2 FQNEAQ come from the germline V gene. The CDR3 is made up of 16 amino acids. The data were obtained in a study of shared clonotypes between healthy human individuals. Findings and caveats of the study: Memory subsets generally showed smaller estimated richness than naive subsets did.

V gene TRBV7-8 combines with J gene TRBJ1-5; weak D call: TRBD1 (5 bases). The sequence was obtained from a man between 18 and 29 years old in good health. Some clones in this sample may be carry-over from other donors' samples. Sequenced material: naive CD8+ T cells from PBMCs. The CDR3 protein is CASSLGWSMGHQPQHF. CDR3 bases: TGTGCCAGCAGCTTAGGGTGGTCGATGGGACATCAGCCCCAGCATTTT.